These 7 T cell receptor beta chains originate from one sample sequenced in a study of blood T cell repertoires in COVID-19. Sequencing was performed with immunoSEQ multiplex PCR; in TCRdb, only in-frame clones are kept and a portion is missing. The sample lists some 220,000 clones, around 84% occurring once. Specimen: peripheral blood. These receptors were taken from a woman of 80 years or more with active or convalescent COVID-19.

This rearrangement joins TRBV12-3 or TRBV12-4 to TRBJ2-3, with D possibly matching TRBD1 (5 bases). This CDR3 region has 13 residues. Between the trimmed V and J ends, which lost 3 bases and 5 bases, there was a span of 9 bases. The CDR3 coding sequence is TGTGCCAGCAGTTTCGGTAGGGGAGATACGCAGTATTTT. Encoded protein: CASSFGRGDTQYF.

This chain joins TRBV4-2 and TRBJ2-3, with 9 bases matching TRBD1. Trimming cost V 1 base and J 2 bases; bases outside gene matches: 10. The CDR3 length is 18 residues. Germline CDR1 and CDR2: LGHNA and YNFKEQ. The CDR3 sequence: CASSQGDRASSVTDTQYF. For the CDR3, the DNA is TGTGCCAGCAGCCAAGGGGACAGGGCGTCTTCAGTCACAGATACGCAGTATTTT.

The chain has TRBV3-1 (or the pseudogene TRBV3-2) and TRBJ1-1; D call uncertain. Trimming took off 1 base at V and 4 bases at J, with 10 bases between the two ends. Germline CDR1 is LGHDT and CDR2 is YNNKEL (reference sequence). This CDR3 contains 14 residues. The CDR3 coding sequence is TGTGCCAGCAGCCAAGTCCCCCCCAGCACTGAAGCTTTCTTT. It yields the protein CASSQVPPSTEAFF.

This chain connects TRBV19 to TRBJ1-5; tentatively, D is TRBD1 (6 bases). The V end was cut by 0 bases, the J end by 2 bases, with 17 bases between. The CDR3 consists of 18 residues. CDR1 LNHDA and CDR2 SQIVND come from the germline V gene (reference sequence). CDR3 nucleotide sequence: TGTGCCAGTAGTATAGATGCGGGGGGCGCGAAGGGCAATCAGCCCCAGCATTTT. It codes for CASSIDAGGAKGNQPQHF.

The CDR3 sequence: CASSLTGAYGNTIYF. The DNA for the CDR3 is TGTGCCAGCAGTTTAACAGGGGCGTACGGAAACACCATATATTTT. This chain links TRBV27 with TRBJ1-3; TRBD1 matches at 7 bases. The J segment lost 4 bases and the V segment lost 2 bases, leaving 5 bases of the junction unmatched. There are 15 residues in the CDR3. Germline V gene data show CDR1 as MNHEY and CDR2 as SMNVEV (reference sequence).

There are a few counts of this clone. The V call is TRBV4-2, the J call TRBJ2-3; TRBD2 matches 13 bases. The trim removed 5 bases at V and 2 bases at J, leaving 4 bases unmatched. The CDR3 covers 16 residues. The germline gives CDR1 LGHNA, CDR2 YNFKEQ. CDR3 residues: CASSRGTSGATDTQYF. CDR3 sequence (DNA): TGTGCCAGCAGCAGGGGGACTAGCGGGGCCACAGATACGCAGTATTTT.

The chain has TRBV18 and TRBJ1-2; possible D gene TRBD1, 6 bases. This CDR3 has 15 residues. V was cut by 2 bases and J by 4 bases, with 14 bases left in between. The V gene's germline CDR1 is KGHSH and CDR2 LQKENI. The CDR3 reads CASSPTPTGRYGYTF. CDR3 in DNA: TGTGCCAGCTCACCAACCCCCACAGGGCGCTATGGCTACACCTTC.